This TCR beta chain stems from a study of blood T cell repertoires in COVID-19. Participants were aged about 18 to 90 years from approximately 25 US areas. This CDR3 is 18 amino acids long. Authors' methods: From reference gene primer amplification, estimates of nucleated cell counts were derived. Generated by immunoSEQ multiplex PCR, the TCRdb table keeps only in-frame clones and is missing some. V and J calls and clone size come straight from that table; D and trimming were deduced from the DNA. This table holds some 390,000 clones, under 90% found once. The sample consisted of PBMCs or T cells enriched from blood (not recorded which). The clonotype comes from a young woman who had recovered from COVID-19. The rearrangement joins TRBV21-1 to TRBJ2-2; TRBD1, the table's D call, was not compared with the DNA. TRBV21-1 is a pseudogene locus. Written as DNA, the CDR3 is TGTGCCAGCAGCCTAGTCCAGGGCCCCCCTCCCGACACCGGGGAGCTGTTTTTT. Its protein product is CASSLVQGPPPDTGELFF.